This T cell receptor (beta chain) was identified during a study of shared clonotypes between healthy human individuals. Findings and limits, study-wide: Non-shared clonotypes showed lower generation probabilities than clonotypes common to all four donors.

The assay was immunoSEQ multiplex PCR, and TCRdb's table has in-frame clones only and misses some. The sample has about a million clones, about 80% seen once. This CDR3 has 15 amino acids. The germline V gene has CDR1 SGHRS and CDR2 YFSETQ. Trimming took 3 bases from V and 7 from J, leaving 14 bases between them. With regard to this clone: Its target is unknown.

What was sequenced was memory CD4+ T cells sorted from blood. The subset denotes: CD45RA-negative fraction. The chain carries TRBV5-1 and TRBJ1-6; D not resolved. This receptor was obtained from a man aged 18 to 29 in good health. Written as DNA, the CDR3 is TGCGCCAGCAGCTCCCTGACGGGAGGCAATTCACCCCTCCACTTT. It translates to CASSSLTGGNSPLHF.